This T cell receptor (beta chain) was sequenced for a study of blood T cell repertoires in COVID-19 (dated by TCRdb to about 2020). Regarding the research as a whole: Samples from collaborators originated in the United States, Italy and Spain and spanned both the acute and convalescent phases of COVID-19. The material from the prospective study consisted of cDNA or gDNA derived from T cells, B-cell-depleted T cells, or PBMCs. Subjects who had been exposed to COVID-19, were actively infected with it, or had recovered from it provided the deeply sampled blood TCRbeta repertoires that made up the dataset. The repertoires were made available in a free public database intended to serve as a resource for research on the immune response to SARS-CoV-2. Samples were obtained from the ongoing ImmuneRACE study (first 160 participants) and from 1,000 to 1,500 subjects provided by 6 global collaborators. A de-identified subject ID, COVID-19 status, age in years and sex were almost always included in the sample metadata. HLA class I and class II types, where available, came from metadata supplied by the sample provider rather than from assay-based typing. Study-level results and caveats: Clinical and demographic metadata were provided uncurated, with the amount varying by source and participant.

The immunoSEQ Assay, a bias-controlled multiplex PCR, was used to amplify TCRbeta CDR3 regions from genomic DNA. The paper's data handling went like this. The number of nucleated cells in each sample was estimated by amplification of reference gene primers within the assay. Sequence reads were collapsed and filtered to measure the absolute abundance of every unique TCRbeta CDR3 rearrangement. For each sample, productive Simpson clonality was calculated as the square root of Simpson's diversity index across productive rearrangements. This is the immuneACCESS table as TCRdb keeps it, with only in-frame sequences that have V and J called. A part of the clones is gone; compared with another copy, unresolved V genes explain less than half, and the rest is unexplained. V and J calls plus clone size are reproduced from that table; the DNA served to infer D and trimming. The sample table lists some 49,000 clones, approximately 85% of them with a count of one. Roughly 10% of the sample comes from the top ten.

The CDR3 numbers 13 residues from cysteine through phenylalanine. Only the CDR3 region is kept as DNA, spanning 39 bases read in frame from base 1. Trimming costs V 4 bases and J 3 bases, and their ends lie 7 bases apart. CDR1 MNHNS and CDR2 SASEGT are derived from the germline V gene. Points on this clone: The clone's antigen remains unknown. Nothing much larger sits one base from this clone, and base qualities are not available.

Whole blood was collected in K2EDTA tubes by collaborating institutions according to the institutions' own protocols. For TCRbeta analysis, collaborator samples were shipped as frozen whole blood, as isolated PBMCs, or as DNA extracted from either sample type. This sequence was found in a human donor in a cohort sampled during active COVID-19. The receptor chain draws on TRBV6-1 and TRBJ2-1, and perhaps TRBD1 as D gene, on 5 matching bases. Sequences were obtained from peripheral blood. The CDR3 is CASSGQLYNEQFF. In nucleotides, the sequence is TGTGCCAGCAGTGGACAGCTCTACAATGAGCAGTTCTTC.